These 7 T cell receptor beta chains came from one sample sequenced in a study of T cell responses to AZD1222 COVID-19 vaccine. The repertoire was sequenced with immunoSEQ multiplex PCR; TCRdb's copy has only in-frame clones and lacks some. The table lists about 130,000 clones, just over 85% of them singletons. Sequencing was performed on peripheral blood, taken on day 0 of AZD1222 vaccination. The origin of the receptors is an adult in good health.

This clone qualifies as medium-sized (0.01 to 0.1%). The gene calls are TRBV6-6 and TRBJ1-5; 7 bases agree with TRBD1. CDR3 length equals 15 residues. V trimming: 2 bases; J trimming: 7 bases; junction bases outside the gene matches: 8. Looked up from germline, CDR1 is MNHNY and CDR2 is SVGAGI (reference sequence). The CDR3, as DNA: TGTGCCAGCAGTTACCGCAAGGGGGCGGAGCAGCCCCAGCATTTT. Its protein product is CASSYRKGAEQPQHF.

The CDR3 DNA is TGTGCCAGTATGAATAGGGGAAACACTGAAGCTTTCTTT. This gives the protein CASMNRGNTEAFF. The genes are TRBV19 and TRBJ1-1; possible D gene TRBD1, 5 bases. CDR3 length: 13 amino acids. Trimming removed 7 bases from V and 2 bases from J, with 11 bases in between. Per the germline V gene, CDR1 is LNHDA and CDR2 is SQIVND (reference sequence).

The rearrangement uses TRBV19 and TRBJ2-5, with 8 bases aligning to TRBD2. The CDR3 consists of 15 residues. Trimming cost V 3 bases and J 5 bases; bases outside gene matches: 8. The germline V gene has CDR1 LNHDA and CDR2 SQIVND (reference sequence). CDR3 in amino acids: CASSMGRGGVETQYF. The CDR3 DNA sequence: TGTGCCAGTAGTATGGGACGGGGGGGCGTGGAGACCCAGTACTTC.

The chain is built from TRBV5-1 and TRBJ2-1; TRBD1 is a possible D gene (5 bases). The V and J ends lost 0 bases and 5 bases respectively, with 12 bases between them. Germline-derived CDR1 and CDR2 are SGHRS and YFSETQ. The CDR3 consists of 15 residues. CDR3 protein: CASSLDPGLHNEQFF. The CDR3 coding sequence is TGCGCCAGCAGCTTGGATCCAGGGCTCCACAATGAGCAGTTCTTC.

On this clone: One end of the junction does not line up with germline, which may come from a read error. This sequence joins TRBV19 and TRBJ1-6; 9 nucleotides agree with TRBD1. Germline CDR1 and CDR2: LNHDA and SQIVND (reference sequence). The CDR3 runs 16 residues. The CDR3 nucleotides are TGTGCCAGTAGTCCGGGACAGGGAACGAATAAATCACCCCTCCACTTT. Its translation is CASSPGQGTNKSPLHF.

The chain joins TRBV15 to TRBJ2-7; 9 bases match TRBD1. V trimming: 3 bases; J trimming: 2 bases; junction bases outside the gene matches: 2. CDR1 and CDR2 from the germline V gene are LNHNV and YYDKDF (reference sequence). The CDR3 loop spans 14 amino acids. CDR3 sequence: CATSRDRGPYEQYF. CDR3 DNA sequence: TGTGCCACCAGCAGGGACAGGGGCCCCTACGAGCAGTACTTC. Combining the CDR3 with reference TRBV15 and TRBJ2-7 gives the whole variable domain DAMVIQNPRYQVTQFGKPVTLSCSQTLNHNVMYWYQQKSSQAPKLLFHYYDKDFNNEADTPDNFQSRRPNTSFCFLDIRSPGLGDTAMYLCATSRDRGPYEQYFGPGTRLTVT.

V gene TRBV7-3 combines with J gene TRBJ2-7, with D possibly matching TRBD1 (6 bases). This CDR3 has 13 amino acids. CDR1 and CDR2 from the germline V gene are SGHTA and FQGTGA. V was shortened by 1 base and J by 6 bases, with 10 bases between the two germline ends. The CDR3 reads CASSLIARGEQYF. The CDR3 DNA is TGTGCCAGCAGCTTAATAGCCAGGGGCGAGCAGTACTTC.